This T cell receptor beta chain was identified in a study of cytomegalovirus exposure and HLA in healthy donors. The primer mix had 60 Vbeta and 13 Jbeta primers. Assay used: immunoSEQ multiplex PCR; TCRdb lists only in-frame clones, some missing. The data show about 93,000 clones, around 78% seen once. Looked up from germline, CDR1 is MNHNS and CDR2 is SASEGT. V dropped 7 bases and J dropped 9; count of bases not matched to a gene: 9. CDR3 size: 13 residues. This TCR was recovered from a young man in good health and CMV-seronegative. The specimen was PBMCs. The rearrangement links TRBV6-1 to TRBJ1-5; 7 positions agree with TRBD1. CDR3 coding DNA: TGTGCCAGCACAGAACAACAGGGGCGGCCCCAGCATTTT. Protein sequence: CASTEQQGRPQHF.